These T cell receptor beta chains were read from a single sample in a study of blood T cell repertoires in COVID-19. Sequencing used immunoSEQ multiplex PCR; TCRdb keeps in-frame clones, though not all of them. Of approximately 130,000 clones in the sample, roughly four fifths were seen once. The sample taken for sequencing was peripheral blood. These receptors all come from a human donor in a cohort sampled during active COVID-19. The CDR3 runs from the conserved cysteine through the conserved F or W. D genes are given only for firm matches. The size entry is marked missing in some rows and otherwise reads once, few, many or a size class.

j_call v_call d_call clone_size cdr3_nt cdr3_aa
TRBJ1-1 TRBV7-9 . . TGTGCCAGCAGCTTAGTGGGACCGGCGGGGAGGTTGAACACTGAAGCTTTCTTT CASSLVGPAGRLNTEAFF
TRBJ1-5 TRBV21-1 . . TGTGCCAGCAGCAAAGGGGGACAGGGTCAGCCCCAGCATTTT CASSKGGQGQPQHF
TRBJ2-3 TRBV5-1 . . TGCGCCAGCAGCCCCGGGACTTTTCCCACAGATACGCAGTATTTT CASSPGTFPTDTQYF
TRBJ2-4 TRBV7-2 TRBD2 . TGTGCCAGCAGCTTGGTCGTTAGCGGGGGGACGACCAAAAACATTCAGTACTTC CASSLVVSGGTTKNIQYF
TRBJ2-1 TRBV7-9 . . TGTGCCAGCAGATTTGACCCCCAGGGAAATGAGCAGTTCTTC CASRFDPQGNEQFF
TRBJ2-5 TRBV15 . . TGTGCCACCAGCGCCCAGGGGTGGGGGGGACAAGAGACCCAGTACTTC CATSAQGWGGQETQYF
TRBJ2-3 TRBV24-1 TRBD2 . TGTGCCACCAGTGATTGGGCTAGCGGGGGTCCAGATACGCAGTATTTT CATSDWASGGPDTQYF
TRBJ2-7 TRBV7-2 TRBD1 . TGTGCCAGCAGCACGAGACAGGGGGCTTACGAGCAGTACTTC CASSTRQGAYEQYF
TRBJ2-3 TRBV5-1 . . TGCGCCAGCAGCATTCAAGCCACAGATACGCAGTATTTT CASSIQATDTQYF
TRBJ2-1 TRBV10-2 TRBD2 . TGCGCCAGCAGTGAGGGGACTAGCGGGGGACATGAGCAGTTCTTC CASSEGTSGGHEQFF
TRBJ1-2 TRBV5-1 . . TGCGCCAGCAGCTTTGGGATGGACATGCGTCTTGGCTACACCTTC CASSFGMDMRLGYTF
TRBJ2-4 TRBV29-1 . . TGCAGCGTTTCAGCGGAACTGCTAGCCAAAAACATTCAGTACTTC CSVSAELLAKNIQYF
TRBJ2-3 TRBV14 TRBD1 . TGTGCCAGCAACGCCGGGACAGGGGTAGATACGCAGTATTTT CASNAGTGVDTQYF
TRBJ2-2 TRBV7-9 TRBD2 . TGTGCCAGCAGCCCGCGGACTAGATTCCCCGGGGAGCTGTTTTTT CASSPRTRFPGELFF
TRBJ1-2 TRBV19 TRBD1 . TGTGCCAGTAGTTTAGGGGGACAGGAAAACTATGGCTACACCTTC CASSLGGQENYGYTF
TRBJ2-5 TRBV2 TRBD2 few TGTGCCAGCTCAGCGGGAGGGGGTCCCGGGGGTCGGGAGACCCAGTACTTC CASSAGGGPGGRETQYF
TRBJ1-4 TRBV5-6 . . TGTGCCAGCAGCTCCTACCTCAGCAGGGCAACTAATGAAAAACTGTTTTTT CASSSYLSRATNEKLFF
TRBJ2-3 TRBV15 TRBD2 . TGTGCCACCAGCAGAGTGGGGGGGAGCACAGATACGCAGTATTTT CATSRVGGSTDTQYF
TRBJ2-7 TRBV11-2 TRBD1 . TGTGCCAGCAGCGTTAGGACAGGCCTGTCCTACGAGCAGTACTTC CASSVRTGLSYEQYF
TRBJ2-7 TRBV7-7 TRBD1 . TGTGCTAGCAGCCCCGGACAGGGGGTTTCCTACGAGCAGTACTTC CASSPGQGVSYEQYF
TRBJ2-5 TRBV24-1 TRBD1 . TGTGCCACCCGGGACAGGGGGCAAGAGACCCAGTACTTC CATRDRGQETQYF
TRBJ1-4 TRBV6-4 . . TGTGCCACCGGAGGAGACGGTGACCTAGGGAAACTGTTTTTT CATGGDGDLGKLFF
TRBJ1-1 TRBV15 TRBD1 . TGTGCCACCCGAACAGGGGGCGAACTTATGAACACTGAAGCTTTCTTT CATRTGGELMNTEAFF
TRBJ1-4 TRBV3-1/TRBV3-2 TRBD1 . TGTGCCAGCAGCCAAGGACAGGGTCACGAAAAACTGTTTTTT CASSQGQGHEKLFF
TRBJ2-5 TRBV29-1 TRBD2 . TGCAGCGGCGCGACTAGCGACGAGACCCAGTACTTC CSGATSDETQYF
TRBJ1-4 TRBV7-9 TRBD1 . TGTGCCAGCAGCGAACAGGGGGTAGGGGAAAAACTGTTTTTT CASSEQGVGEKLFF
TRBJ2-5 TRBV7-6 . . TGTGCCAGCAGCTACAGAGCCCAAGAGACCCAGTACTTC CASSYRAQETQYF
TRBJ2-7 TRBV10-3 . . TGTGCCATCAAGAGACAGGAGGAGTCCTACGAGCAGTACTTC CAIKRQEESYEQYF
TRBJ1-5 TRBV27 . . TGTGCCAGCAGGTTCGGGGGGAGCAATCAGCCCCAGCATTTT CASRFGGSNQPQHF